A selection of T cell receptor beta chains follows, all from one sample in a study of T cell repertoires in cytomegalovirus infection. Each CDR3 protein gets one entry after TCRdb re-called the reads with MiXCR. The profile shows approximately 500,000 distinct CDR3 sequences, 11% of them singletons. The sequencing input was PBMCs. The source is a human donor in good health (CMV status not recorded). Some clones in this sample may be carry-over from other donors' samples. CDR3s include the opening cysteine and the closing phenylalanine or tryptophan. The order of the fields is D gene, J gene, clone size, V gene, CDR3 DNA, CDR3 protein. A D gene is named only where the DNA matches it firmly. Size is stated for part of the rows, as once, few or many counts, or as a class when the clone is expanded.

>NA|TRBJ1-3|few|TRBV10-3
TGTGCCATCAGTGAGTCCCCCGGGTTCTCTGGAAACACCATATATTTT
CAISESPGFSGNTIYF
>NA|TRBJ1-1|many|TRBV6-5
TGTGCCAGCAGTTACGTGGGGGGAAACACTGAAGCTTTCTTT
CASSYVGGNTEAFF
>NA|TRBJ2-3|NA|TRBV20-1
TGCAGTGTTCCCGAGGGGGATACGCAGTATTTT
CSVPEGDTQYF
>NA|TRBJ2-4|many|TRBV12-3/TRBV12-4
TGTGCCAGCAGTTTCAGAGGGATTGAAGGGAACATTCAGTACTTC
CASSFRGIEGNIQYF
>NA|TRBJ2-3|few|TRBV24-1
TGTGCCACCAGTGTTAGCGGTAGCACAGATACGCAGTATTTT
CATSVSGSTDTQYF
>NA|TRBJ1-2|few|TRBV5-4
TGTGCCAGCAGCTTGGTGGGGGTACGTGGCTACACCTTC
CASSLVGVRGYTF
>TRBD1|TRBJ2-7|many|TRBV7-2
TGTGCCAGCAGCTTCGGAACAGGGGGCATCGGCGAGCAGTACTTC
CASSFGTGGIGEQYF
>NA|TRBJ2-7|few|TRBV13
TGTGCCAGCAGCTTAGGCCCGGACACCCCCTACGAGCAGTACTTC
CASSLGPDTPYEQYF
>NA|TRBJ2-5|NA|TRBV9
TGTGCCAGCAGCGTAGGGACGGAGGAGACCCAGTACTTC
CASSVGTEETQYF
>NA|TRBJ1-3|many|TRBV6-1
TGTGCCAGCACCCAACGTGCGAGGGTCAGCTCTGGAAACACCATATATTTT
CASTQRARVSSGNTIYF
>NA|TRBJ2-1|NA|TRBV5-1
TGCGCCAGCAGCTTGGGTGGTGTTAGGGATGAGCAGTTCTTC
CASSLGGVRDEQFF
>TRBD1|TRBJ2-2|NA|TRBV12-3/TRBV12-4
TGTGCCAGCAGTGTGGGGACAGGAGTTAACACCGGGGAGCTGTTTTTT
CASSVGTGVNTGELFF
>TRBD1|TRBJ2-5|many|TRBV6-2/TRBV6-3
TGTGCCAGCAGTTACCTACAGGGGACGACAGAGACCCAGTACTTC
CASSYLQGTTETQYF
>TRBD2|TRBJ2-3|many|TRBV19
TGTGCCAGTACCCGGAGGAGGAGCGGGGGTACAGATACGCAGTATTTT
CASTRRRSGGTDTQYF
>NA|TRBJ1-6|many|TRBV6-1
TGTGCCAGCAGTGAAGCGTTTCAGAGCAATTCACCCCTCCACTTT
CASSEAFQSNSPLHF
>NA|TRBJ2-3|NA|TRBV28
TGTGCCAGCAGTCAGAGGGGGGGGGGTCTGGGGGATACGCAGTATTTT
CASSQRGGGLGDTQYF
>TRBD2|TRBJ2-3|many|TRBV20-1
TGCAGTGCTAGAGACCCGGCGGGAGGGCCGGGAGATACGCAGTATTTT
CSARDPAGGPGDTQYF
>NA|TRBJ1-2|few|TRBV11-2
TGTGCCAGCAGCCAAATAGGGGGAATTGACTATGGCTACACCTTC
CASSQIGGIDYGYTF
>NA|TRBJ2-7|NA|TRBV20-1
TGCAGTGCCACCGGGACGGCGACCAGGGAGCAGTACTTC
CSATGTATREQYF
>TRBD1|TRBJ2-7|many|TRBV20-1
TGCAGTGCTAGTGTGGTTGAGGGGGCCAACGAGCAGTACTTC
CSASVVEGANEQYF
>TRBD1|TRBJ2-7|NA|TRBV4-2
TGTGCCAGCAGCCCAGGAGCCGGGACAGGGGACTACGAGCAGTACTTC
CASSPGAGTGDYEQYF
>NA|TRBJ2-5|many|TRBV11-2
TGTGCCAGCAGAGGTCAGGCCTCCGGCGAGACCCAGTACTTC
CASRGQASGETQYF
>NA|TRBJ1-2|few|TRBV6-5
TGTGCCAGCAGATCCCGAGTCCGCCGGGCAGGGCCTTTTAACTATGGCTACACCTTC
CASRSRVRRAGPFNYGYTF
>NA|TRBJ1-2|many|TRBV19
TGTGCCAGTAGTATGGGCAGAGCGAACTATGGCTACACCTTC
CASSMGRANYGYTF
>NA|TRBJ1-4|NA|TRBV29-1
TGCAGCGTCCTAGGACCCGACAGGAATGAAAAACTGTTTTTT
CSVLGPDRNEKLFF
>NA|TRBJ1-1|many|TRBV12-3/TRBV12-4
TGTGCCAGCAGCCCGATGGGGGGGAGCACTGAAGCTTTCTTT
CASSPMGGSTEAFF
>NA|TRBJ1-4|few|TRBV6-1
TGTGCCAGCAGTGAAGTGGGGAGCAATGAAAAACTGTTTTTT
CASSEVGSNEKLFF